This entry is about one TCR beta chain. Its antigen is undetermined. Repertoires were generated with immunoSEQ multiplex PCR, while TCRdb's copy carries only in-frame clones and drops some. In the table there are 2,000 or so clones, 85% of which are singletons. This record belongs to a study of neoadjuvant nivolumab and ipilimumab in lung cancer. Study results and limitations: TCR richness and clonality were higher in tumors than adjacent uninvolved lung. Only a single major-pathologic-response sample was available for clonality analysis. Resected-tumor TCR richness correlated positively with pretherapy blood richness.

Germline V gene sequence: CDR1 SGHNT, CDR2 YYREEE (reference sequence). The CDR3 sequence is 14 residues long. The germline V and J ends were trimmed by 4 bases and 0 bases, with 8 bases remaining between them. This TCR derives from an adult with non-small cell lung cancer. Material: adjacent normal lung tissue, obtained after neoadjuvant nivolumab, alone or with ipilimumab, at or shortly before surgery. V and J are TRBV5-4 and TRBJ2-1; D gene unclear. CDR3 coding DNA: TGTGCCAGCAGCCCTCAGAGCTCCTACAATGAGCAGTTCTTC. This encodes CASSPQSSYNEQFF. Using reference TRBV5-4 and TRBJ2-1 for the parts outside the CDR3, the full variable domain is ETGVTQSPTHLIKTRGQQVTLRCSSQSGHNTVSWYQQALGQGPQFIFQYYREEENGRGNFPPRFSGLQFPNYSSELNVNALELDDSALYLCASSPQSSYNEQFFGPGTRLTVL.